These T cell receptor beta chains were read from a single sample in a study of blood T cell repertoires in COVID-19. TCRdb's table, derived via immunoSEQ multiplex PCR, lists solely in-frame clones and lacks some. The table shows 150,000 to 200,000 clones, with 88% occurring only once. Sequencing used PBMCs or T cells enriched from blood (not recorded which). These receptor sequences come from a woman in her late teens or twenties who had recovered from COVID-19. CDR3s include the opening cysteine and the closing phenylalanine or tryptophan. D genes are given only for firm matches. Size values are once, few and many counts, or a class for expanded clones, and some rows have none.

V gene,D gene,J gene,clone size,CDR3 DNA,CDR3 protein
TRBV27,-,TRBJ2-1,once,TGTGCCAGCAGTCAGGGTACTGAGCAGTTCTTC,CASSQGTEQFF
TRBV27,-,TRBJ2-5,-,TGTGCCAGCAGGCTAGGCAGCCAAGGGAGAGAGACCCAGTACTTC,CASRLGSQGRETQYF
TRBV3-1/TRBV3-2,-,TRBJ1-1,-,TGTGCCAGCAGCCAAGATACAGTCCAGGGAGCTTTCTTT,CASSQDTVQGAFF
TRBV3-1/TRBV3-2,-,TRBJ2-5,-,TGTGCCAGCAGCCAAGTAGGCGGCCAAGAGACCCAGTACTTC,CASSQVGGQETQYF
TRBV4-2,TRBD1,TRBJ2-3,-,TGTGCCAGCAGCCCAAGGGGACAGGGGGATTCAGATACGCAGTATTTT,CASSPRGQGDSDTQYF
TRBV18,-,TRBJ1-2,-,TGTGCCAGCTCACCAAGTCCAGGGGATGGCTACACCTTC,CASSPSPGDGYTF
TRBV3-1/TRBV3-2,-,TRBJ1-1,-,TGTGCCAGCAGCCAAACCCGGGACACAGAAGCTTTCTTT,CASSQTRDTEAFF
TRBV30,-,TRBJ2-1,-,TGTGCCTGGGCCCGGGGGGCTGAGCAGTTCTTC,CAWARGAEQFF
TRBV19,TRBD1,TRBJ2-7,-,TGTGCCAGTAGTATTCCGGGACAGGGTTTTGAGCAGTACTTC,CASSIPGQGFEQYF
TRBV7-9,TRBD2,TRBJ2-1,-,TGTGCCAGCAGCCGGACTAGCGGGAGGGCAGAGGGTGAGCAGTTCTTC,CASSRTSGRAEGEQFF
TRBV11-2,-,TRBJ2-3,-,TGTGCCAGCACCCTCCCCGCAGGGGTCACAGATACGCAGTATTTT,CASTLPAGVTDTQYF
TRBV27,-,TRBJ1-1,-,TGTGCCAGCAGGCCCGGGACATGGAACACTGAAGCTTTCTTT,CASRPGTWNTEAFF
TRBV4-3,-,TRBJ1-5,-,TGCGCCAGCAGCCCTTGGACAGATAATCAGCCCCAGCATTTT,CASSPWTDNQPQHF
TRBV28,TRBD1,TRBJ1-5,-,TGTGCCAGCAGTCGGGGACAGGGGTGGCAGCCCCAGCATTTT,CASSRGQGWQPQHF
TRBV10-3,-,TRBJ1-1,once,TGTGCCATCAGTGAGGCTGAGGGCGGGGTCACTGAAGCTTTCTTT,CAISEAEGGVTEAFF
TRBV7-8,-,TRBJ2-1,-,TGTGCCAGCAGCTTAGGTACAGTCAATGAGCAGTTCTTC,CASSLGTVNEQFF
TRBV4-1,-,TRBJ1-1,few,TGCGCCAGCAGCCAAGTCGGGAACACTGAAGCTTTCTTT,CASSQVGNTEAFF
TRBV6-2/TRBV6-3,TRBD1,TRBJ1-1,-,TGTGCCAGCAGCCGAGGACAGGGCCCTGAAGCTTTCTTT,CASSRGQGPEAFF
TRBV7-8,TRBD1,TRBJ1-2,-,TGTGCCAGCAGCCCAGGGGGCGACTATGGCTACACCTTC,CASSPGGDYGYTF
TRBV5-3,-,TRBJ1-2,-,TGTGCCAGAAGCTTGTGCCAGGGGAATCGGTGCGATGGCTACACCTTC,CARSLCQGNRCDGYTF
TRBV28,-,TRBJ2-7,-,TGTGCCAGCGGGAGCTCCTACGAGCAGTACTTC,CASGSSYEQYF
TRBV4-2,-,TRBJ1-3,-,TGTGCCAGCAGCCAAGGGGTTTTGGGCAGGGAAAACACCATATATTTT,CASSQGVLGRENTIYF
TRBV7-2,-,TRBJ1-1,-,TGTGCCAGCAGCAAGGAGCGGGGCACTGAAGCTTTCTTT,CASSKERGTEAFF
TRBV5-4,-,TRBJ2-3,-,TGTGCCAGCAGCCGACAGGTCACAGATACGCAGTATTTT,CASSRQVTDTQYF
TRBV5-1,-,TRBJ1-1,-,TGCGCCAGCAGCTCCCTGACAGGCCTGGGCACTGAAGCTTTCTTT,CASSSLTGLGTEAFF
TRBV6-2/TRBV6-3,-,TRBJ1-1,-,TGTGCCAGCAGTTACTTATGGCCCCGGGGGAACACTGAAGCTTTCTTT,CASSYLWPRGNTEAFF
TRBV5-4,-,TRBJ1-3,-,TGTGCCAGCAGCTTGCTACAGGACGGGGGAAACACCATATATTTT,CASSLLQDGGNTIYF
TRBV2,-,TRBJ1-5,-,TGTGCCAGCAGTTCGGGGACACCTGGGGATCAGCCCCAGCATTTT,CASSSGTPGDQPQHF
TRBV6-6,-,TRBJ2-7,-,TGTGCCAGCAGTTCCCCCCCCCTAGGATCCTACGAGCAGTACTTC,CASSSPPLGSYEQYF
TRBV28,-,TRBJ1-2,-,TGTGCCAGCAGTTTCTCTACCCGGCGGGTGAACGGCTACACCTTC,CASSFSTRRVNGYTF
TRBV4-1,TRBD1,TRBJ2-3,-,TGCGCCAGCAGCCGCCCCTCCCAGGGGGCTATAGATACGCAGTATTTT,CASSRPSQGAIDTQYF
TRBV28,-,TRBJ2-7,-,TGTGCCAGCAGAAACCCCGGAGGGGCGAGGGAGCAGTACTTC,CASRNPGGAREQYF
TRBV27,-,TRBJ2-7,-,TGTGCCAGCAGTTTAAGGTCCGGACACCCGGCCTACGAGCAGTACTTC,CASSLRSGHPAYEQYF
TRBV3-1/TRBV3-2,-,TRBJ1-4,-,TGTGCCAGCAGCCATACAGGGATTTCTAATGAAAAACTGTTTTTT,CASSHTGISNEKLFF
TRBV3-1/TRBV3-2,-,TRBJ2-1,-,TGTGCCAGCAGCCAAGGTGTAGGCGGGTTCGATGAGCAGTTCTTC,CASSQGVGGFDEQFF
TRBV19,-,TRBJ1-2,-,TGTGCCAGTACCGCGGGAGTTAACTATGGCTACACCTTC,CASTAGVNYGYTF
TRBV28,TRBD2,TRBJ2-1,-,TGTGCCAGCAGGGCCTCCGGGACTAGCGTTTACAATGAGCAGTTCTTC,CASRASGTSVYNEQFF